These 9 T cell receptor beta chains share one sample of origin, sequenced in a study of metastatic and nonmetastatic thyroid tumors. Patients underwent thyroid surgery, and none had received any treatment before it. From the PCR reads, TCRdb re-called clones with MiXCR. In the table there are around 24,000 clones, under 30% of which are singletons. The sample comprised tumor tissue. The receptors originated from a male donor with papillary thyroid cancer or a benign thyroid nodule (not recorded which). Some clones in this sample may be carry-over from other donors' samples.

V is TRBV28 and J is TRBJ2-2; TRBD2 agrees at 9 bases. Germline V gives CDR1 MDHEN, CDR2 SYDVKM. V dropped 3 bases and J dropped 0; count of bases not matched to a gene: 17. The CDR3 covers 21 residues. CDR3 sequence: CASSLASGWVSSGTNTGELFF. CDR3 in DNA: TGTGCCAGCAGTTTGGCCTCGGGGTGGGTGTCTAGCGGGACGAACACCGGGGAGCTGTTTTTT.

A remark on this clone: This sequence may be a read error, since a much larger clone differs from it by one base. This chain links TRBV19 with TRBJ2-5; D is unclear. Germline CDR1 and CDR2: LNHDA and SQIVND (reference sequence). V lost 4 bases, J lost 9 bases, and 15 bases lay in between. The CDR3 is 13 amino acids. The DNA of the CDR3 is TGTGCCAGTAGTACGGACCTTCAGCTAGCCCAGTACTTC. This translates into CASSTDLQLAQYF.

This chain links TRBV11-2 with TRBJ2-2; D may be TRBD2 (7 bases). V lost 1 base and J 3 bases, leaving 12 bases between the germline ends. The CDR3 contains 16 residues. Germline V gene lookup returns CDR1 SGHAT and CDR2 FQNNGV. The CDR3 region is CASSLVGGPDTGELFF. The CDR3 region has the DNA TGTGCCAGCAGCTTAGTCGGGGGGCCAGACACCGGGGAGCTGTTTTTT.

This clone was picked up many times. Given the absence of the conserved phenylalanine or tryptophan at the CDR3 end, a read error is likely. This CDR3 is also generated by other DNA sequences in the sample. The chain joins TRBV6-2 or TRBV6-3 to TRBJ2-3; no firm D call. The germline CDR1 and CDR2 sequences are MNHEY and SVGEGT. The V end was cut by 4 bases, the J end by 7 bases, with 9 bases between. The CDR3 covers 12 residues. In DNA form, the CDR3 reads TGTGCCAGCAGTTCGGACCCTTATACGCAGTATCTT. It specifies CASSSDPYTQYL.

Ten or more counts support this clone. The chain couples TRBV20-1 to TRBJ2-7; 11 bases agree with TRBD1. The CDR3 loop spans 13 amino acids. CDR1 and CDR2 from the germline V gene are DFQATT and SNEGSKA (reference sequence). CDR3 coding DNA: TGCAGAGCGGGGACAGGGGGCTCCTACGAGCAGTACTTC. Translating it yields CRAGTGGSYEQYF.

This chain connects TRBV30 to TRBJ2-7; TRBD1 matches 12 bases. Germline V CDR1 and CDR2: GTSNPN, SVGIG (reference sequence). The length of the CDR3 is 14 residues. Trimming took 7 bases from V and 5 from J; bases not matched to a gene: 9. This CDR3 reads CASSRGQGAHEQYF. CDR3 coding DNA: TGTGCCTCTTCTAGGGGACAGGGGGCGCACGAGCAGTACTTC.

Within the sample, this clone is medium-sized. The chain combines TRBV4-3 with TRBJ2-1; the D gene is possibly TRBD2 (5 bases). Germline V gives CDR1 LGHNA, CDR2 YSLEER. V was trimmed by 0 bases and J by 9 bases, leaving 12 bases between them. The CDR3 has 14 amino acids. The CDR3 loop is CASSQDRGYVEQFF. For the CDR3, the DNA is TGCGCCAGCAGCCAAGATCGGGGATACGTTGAGCAGTTCTTC.

The chain uses TRBV7-2 and TRBJ2-1; 7 bases fit TRBD2. V gave up 0 bases and J gave up 0 bases; unmatched junction bases: 8. The CDR3 has 18 residues. Germline V gene sequence: CDR1 SGHTA, CDR2 FQGNSA. The CDR3 coding sequence is TGTGCCAGCAGCTTAGCCGGTACTAGCGTGAGCTCCTACAATGAGCAGTTCTTC. It encodes CASSLAGTSVSSYNEQFF. The entire variable domain, with the rest obtained from reference TRBV7-2 and TRBJ2-1, is as follows: GAGVSQSPSNKVTEKGKDVELRCDPISGHTALYWYRQSLGQGLEFLIYFQGNSAPDKSGLPSDRFSAERTGGSVSTLTIQRTQQEDSAVYLCASSLAGTSVSSYNEQFFGPGTRLTVL.

This clone was counted ten times or more. The chain is built from TRBV27 and TRBJ2-3; D ambiguous. With 2 bases removed from V and 1 base from J, the gap between germline ends came to 7 bases. This CDR3 has 14 residues. Germline V gene sequence: CDR1 MNHEY, CDR2 SMNVEV (reference sequence). CDR3 sequence: CASSLAVGTDTQYF. The DNA for the CDR3 is TGTGCCAGCAGTTTAGCGGTGGGCACAGATACGCAGTATTTT.